A single sample is the source of the 10 T cell receptor beta chains below, sequenced in a study of tissue T cells after allogeneic stem cell transplantation. Sequenced by immunoSEQ multiplex PCR; TCRdb stores in-frame clones only, minus some. The profile shows more than 40,000 clones, approximately 70% of them singletons. The sequencing sample was made of sorted cells pooled from one or two spleens. The receptors originated from a pool of C57BL/6 mice in good health.

Concerning this clone itself: Gene names are the mouse ones. Read coverage stops 1 residue before the CDR3 terminus; the germline J gene supplies the remainder. This chain joins TRBV12-2 and TRBJ1-1; a weak D match, TRBD1 (5 bases). Between the trimmed V and J ends, which lost 4 bases and 9 bases, there was a span of 11 bases. In germline, CDR1 is SGHLS, CDR2 HYDKME. The CDR3 consists of 11 residues. The covered CDR3 bases are TGTGCCAGCTCGTCCGGGACTAAAGTCTTC. Protein product: CASSSGTKVF. The full CDR3 is CASSSGTKVFF.

A note on this clone: Gene names refer to mouse genes. The read halts 1 residue ahead of the CDR3 end, with the missing end drawn from the germline J gene. This chain connects TRBV5 to TRBJ2-5; 14 bases are shared with TRBD2. The V and J ends lost 1 base and 5 bases, in that order; junction bases with no gene match: 5. CDR3 length: 17 amino acids. Germline loops: CDR1 LGHNA, CDR2 YNLKQL (reference sequence). The sequenced CDR3 bases are TGTGCCAGCAGCCAAGCCGGGACTGGGGGGGCGCGAGACACCCAGTAC. It translates to CASSQAGTGGARDTQY. The entire CDR3 is CASSQAGTGGARDTQYF.

In this sample, this clone turned up once. Gene names refer to mouse genes. The observed sequence ends 1 residue before the CDR3 terminus, with the missing tail filled in from the germline J gene. Other DNA sequences in the same sample also yield this CDR3. The rearrangement joins TRBV16 to TRBJ2-4; no clear D gene. The length of the CDR3 is 13 residues. CDR1 and CDR2 (germline): SGHSA, FRNQAP. V gave up 3 bases and J gave up 0 bases, with 4 bases separating them. This CDR3 reads CASSFDSQNTLYF. Incomplete CDR3 DNA: TGTGCAAGCAGCTTCGATAGTCAAAACACCTTGTAC.

This clone was observed a single time. Gene names are the mouse ones. The read terminates 1 residue before the CDR3 end, so the remaining end is supplied by the germline J gene. The chain uses TRBV19 and TRBJ2-7, with 9 bases fitting TRBD2. J lost 0 bases, V lost 2 bases, and 3 bases had no gene match. The CDR3 has 15 amino acids. Germline CDR1 and CDR2: FNHDT and SITEND (reference sequence). The CDR3 loop is CASSMLGGSSYEQYF. The CDR3 DNA, read in part, is TGTGCCAGCAGTATGCTGGGGGGGAGCTCCTATGAACAGTAC.

This clone has a handful of counts. Germline and genes: mouse. From the germline J gene comes the end of the CDR3, since the read stops 1 residue before it. The V gene is TRBV13-3, the J gene TRBJ1-4; 11 nucleotides agree with TRBD1. The CDR3 runs to 15 residues. V was clipped by 4 bases and J by 5 bases; unmatched bases: 4. Germline CDR1 is NNHDY and CDR2 is SYVADS. The DNA read from the CDR3 is TGTGCCAGCAGTCTGGACAGGGGGCTGAACGAAAGATTATTT. It yields the protein CASSLDRGLNERLF. The CDR3 as a whole reads CASSLDRGLNERLFF.

With respect to this clone: Mouse germline and gene names are used. The sequence runs out 1 residue before the end of the CDR3; the remainder is reconstructed from the germline J gene. V gene TRBV17 combines with J gene TRBJ1-6; the D gene is possibly TRBD1 (5 bases). TRBJ1-6 is an ORF; its function is uncertain. Germline V gene lookup returns CDR1 MNHDT and CDR2 YYDKIL. Trimming removed 3 bases at V and 3 bases at J, with 9 bases between. There are 15 residues in the CDR3. CDR3 DNA, as far as it was read: TGTGCTAGCAGTAGTGGGGGGGTCTATAATTCGCCCCTCTAC. This codes for CASSSGGVYNSPLY. The full-length CDR3 reads as CASSSGGVYNSPLYF.

Notes on this clone: All gene names here are mouse names. The read stops 1 residue short of the end of the CDR3; the missing end is completed from the germline J gene. Other DNA sequences from this sample encode an identical CDR3 as well. The chain employs TRBV13-1 and TRBJ1-1; maybe TRBD1 (6 bases). V gave up 3 bases and J gave up 0 bases, with 6 bases separating them. CDR3 length equals 13 residues. Germline V CDR1 and CDR2: NSHNY, SYGAGN. The CDR3 sequence is CASSGQANTEVFF. The part of the CDR3 DNA that was read is TGTGCCAGCAGTGGACAGGCAAACACAGAAGTCTTC.

Comments on this clone: Germline and genes here are mouse. The CDR3 goes on 1 residue after the read ends, and that part is filled in from the germline J gene. This rearrangement joins TRBV13-1 to TRBJ1-1, with a tentative D call TRBD1 (5 bases). Trimming shortened V by 1 base and J by 7 bases, and 11 bases separated the two germline ends. Germline values: CDR1 NSHNY, CDR2 SYGAGN. The CDR3 loop spans 13 amino acids. CDR3 bases read: TGTGCCAGCAGTGATTCCAGGGACGAAGAAGTCTTC. Protein: CASSDSRDEEVF. The complete CDR3 reads CASSDSRDEEVFF.

About this clone itself: Gene names and germline refer to mouse. With the read ending 1 residue before the CDR3 end, the germline J gene is used to fill in that end. The chain links TRBV13-1 to TRBJ2-5; 11 bases are a match to TRBD2. The CDR3 covers 15 residues. Germline-derived CDR1 and CDR2 are NSHNY and SYGAGN. V lost 2 bases, J lost 4 bases, and 3 bases stayed unmatched. Incomplete CDR3 DNA: TGTGCCAGCAGTGAGAGACTGGGGGGGAAAGACACCCAGTAC. Protein sequence: CASSERLGGKDTQY. The full CDR3 is CASSERLGGKDTQYF.

On this clone itself: The gene names here belong to mouse. CDR3 bases read: TGTGCCAGCAGTGACCCTTCTGGAAATACGCTCTAT. This gives the protein CASSDPSGNTLY. The full-length CDR3 reads as CASSDPSGNTLYF. The chain has TRBV13-1 and TRBJ1-3; D gene ambiguous. Coverage ceases 1 residue before the CDR3 finishes, and the germline J gene fills in the end. CDR1 is NSHNY and CDR2 is SYGAGN in the germline V gene. The CDR3 totals 13 residues. V was clipped by 2 bases and J by 0 bases, with 3 bases between them.